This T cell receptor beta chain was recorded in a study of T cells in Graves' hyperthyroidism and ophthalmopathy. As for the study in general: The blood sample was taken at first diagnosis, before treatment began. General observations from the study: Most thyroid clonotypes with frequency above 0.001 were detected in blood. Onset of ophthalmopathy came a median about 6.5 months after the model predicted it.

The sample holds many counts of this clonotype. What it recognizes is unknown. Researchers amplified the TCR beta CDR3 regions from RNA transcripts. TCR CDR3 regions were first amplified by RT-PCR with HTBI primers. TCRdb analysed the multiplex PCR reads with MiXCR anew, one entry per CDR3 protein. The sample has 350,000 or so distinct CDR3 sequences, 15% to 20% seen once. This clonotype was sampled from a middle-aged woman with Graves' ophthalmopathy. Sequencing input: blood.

The CDR3 spells CASTFGETQYF. For the CDR3, the DNA is TGTGCCAGCACCTTCGGGGAGACCCAGTACTTC. The V gene is TRBV12-3 or TRBV12-4, the J gene TRBJ2-5, with D unresolved. The V end was cut by 7 bases, the J end by 5 bases, with 8 bases between. The CDR3 consists of 11 residues.